These 13 T cell receptor beta chains share one sample of origin, sequenced in a study of blood T cells in healthy people across ages. It was with a sample-barcoded 5' primer and a J-beta primer mix that a second PCR of roughly 7 to 12 cycles was run. TCRdb reanalysed the 5' RACE reads using MiXCR and keeps one entry per CDR3 protein. The data show some 790,000 distinct CDR3 sequences, under 35% seen once. Sequenced sample: blood. The receptors here all came from a woman at least 80 years old in good health.

This clonotype was counted ten times or more. This chain uses TRBV4-2 with TRBJ1-6; D possibly corresponds to TRBD1 (5 bases). CDR3 length: 15 residues. The germline V gene encodes CDR1 LGHNA and CDR2 YNFKEQ. V lost 2 bases and J lost 6, with 11 bases in between. The CDR3 DNA is TGTGCCAGCAGCCAATGGGCAGGGAGTAATTCACCCCTCCACTTT. Its translation: CASSQWAGSNSPLHF.

This clonotype was counted many times. This chain uses TRBV20-1 with TRBJ1-2; D might be TRBD1 (6 bases). The CDR3 totals 12 residues. CDR1 and CDR2 (germline): DFQATT, SNEGSKA (reference sequence). V dropped 5 bases and J dropped 10 bases, with 17 bases sitting between them. The CDR3 region has the DNA TGCAGTGCTTACGCTCCTGACAGGTCCTACACCTTC. Translated, it gives CSAYAPDRSYTF.

This clonotype appeared a single time. This chain uses TRBV6-5 with TRBJ2-3; 7 bases map to TRBD2. The CDR3 is 14 residues long. After removal of 4 bases from V and 10 bases from J, the junction contained 11 bases not matched to a gene. The V gene's germline CDR1 is MNHEY and CDR2 SVGAGI. The DNA for the CDR3 is TGTGCCAGCAGTTCGGGGAGGGTGGGGGTATCGCAGTATTTT. As protein: CASSSGRVGVSQYF.

This clonotype was recorded at least ten times. The chain combines TRBV11-3 with TRBJ2-4; D possibly corresponds to TRBD1 (5 bases). The CDR3 has 15 amino acids. V lost 6 bases to trimming and J lost 1 base, with 13 bases between them. Looked up from germline, CDR1 is SGHNT and CDR2 is YENEEA. The CDR3 spells CASSNTSGAKNIQYF. The CDR3 bases are TGTGCCAGCAGTAACACCTCAGGGGCCAAAAACATTCAGTACTTC.

This clonotype was seen ten or more times. The rearrangement uses TRBV7-9 and TRBJ2-6; 9 bases are shared with TRBD1. V trimming: 5 bases; J trimming: 8 bases; junction bases outside the gene matches: 4. Germline CDR1 and CDR2: SEHNR and FQNEAQ (reference sequence). The CDR3 is made up of 14 amino acids. The DNA for the CDR3 is TGTGCCAGCAGCCTAGGACAGGGGACCAACGTCCTGACTTTC. Its protein product is CASSLGQGTNVLTF.

This clonotype has only a few counts. The gene calls are TRBV7-8 and TRBJ2-2, with TRBD2 matching over 7 bases. The CDR3 covers 15 residues. Trimming took 6 bases from V and 5 from J; bases not matched to a gene: 9. In germline, CDR1 is SGHVS, CDR2 FQNEAQ. CDR3 sequence: CASRTSSFLTGELFF. The CDR3 DNA reads as TGTGCCAGCAGGACTAGCTCCTTCCTGACCGGGGAGCTGTTTTTT.

This clonotype was observed many times. The V and J genes are TRBV20-1 and TRBJ1-2, with D uncertain. Germline V gene lookup returns CDR1 DFQATT and CDR2 SNEGSKA (reference sequence). The CDR3 is 13 amino acids. V was pared by 0 bases and J by 5 bases, with 10 bases between. The CDR3 region is CSARDPGLYGYTF. The CDR3, as DNA: TGCAGTGCTAGAGATCCCGGGCTTTATGGCTACACCTTC.

V gene TRBV10-1 combines with J gene TRBJ2-7; 9 bases agree with TRBD2. The CDR3 contains 15 residues. After removal of 2 bases from V and 7 bases from J, the junction contained 9 bases not matched to a gene. Germline V CDR1 and CDR2: WNHNN, SYGVQD (reference sequence). CDR3 residues: CASSEGASGATEQYF. CDR3 sequence (DNA): TGCGCCAGCAGTGAGGGAGCTAGCGGGGCTACAGAGCAGTACTTC.

With respect to this clonotype: This may stem from a read error, because a much larger clone lies one nucleotide away. This chain connects TRBV12-3 or TRBV12-4 to TRBJ1-1; 9 nucleotides line up with TRBD1. The CDR3 contains 15 residues. CDR3 sequence reads: CAGSSSGQGYTEAFF. CDR3 DNA: TGTGCCGGCAGTTCCTCCGGACAGGGGTACACTGAAGCTTTCTTT.

The chain combines TRBV7-2 with TRBJ1-2, with D possibly TRBD1 on 5 matching bases. This CDR3 comprises 16 residues. V was cut by 2 bases and J by 5 bases, with 18 bases left in between. CDR1 and CDR2 from the germline V gene are SGHTA and FQGNSA. The CDR3 sequence: CASSLTTGTVAYGYTF. The CDR3 DNA follows: TGTGCCAGCAGCTTAACAACCGGGACGGTAGCTTATGGCTACACCTTC.

The table lists this clonotype with a count of one. No conserved phenylalanine or tryptophan is present at the end of the CDR3, so a read error is the likely explanation. The chain employs TRBV2 and TRBJ2-1; 7 nucleotides line up with TRBD2. CDR3 length: 12 residues. The V gene's germline CDR1 is SNHLY and CDR2 FYNNEI. After removal of 6 bases from V and 9 bases from J, the junction contained 5 bases not matched to a gene. The CDR3 loop is CASRRLAPEQFV. The CDR3 nucleotides read TGTGCCAGCAGAAGACTAGCTCCTGAGCAGTTCGTC.

This clonotype occurred many times. Here the CDR3 DNA reads TGCGCCAGCAGTAAATCCAGCGGGGGGGGGCAAGAGACCCAGTACTTC. This codes for CASSKSSGGGQETQYF. The V gene is TRBV10-1, the J gene TRBJ2-5; 10 bases agree with TRBD2. This CDR3 spans 16 amino acids. Germline lookup yields CDR1 WNHNN and CDR2 SYGVQD (reference sequence). V lost 5 bases to trimming and J lost 2 bases; unmatched junction nucleotides: 8.

V and J are TRBV19 and TRBJ2-1; perhaps D is TRBD1 or TRBD2 (6 bases each). The germline V gene has CDR1 LNHDA and CDR2 SQIVND (reference sequence). The CDR3 totals 16 residues. The V gene lost 4 bases and the J gene lost 3 bases, with 16 bases spanning the gap. The CDR3 region has the DNA TGTGCCAGTAGTAAACAGGGTACGGGGGACTACAATGAGCAGTTCTTC. Protein product: CASSKQGTGDYNEQFF.